The rows below give T cell receptor beta chains drawn from one sample of a study of early T cells in non-severe SARS-CoV-2 infection. MiXCR, run by TCRdb on the 5' RACE reads, gives a single entry per CDR3 protein. The table records approximately 71,000 distinct CDR3 sequences, approximately 12% of them present only once. Sequenced sample: whole blood. These receptors all come from an adult who was a healthcare worker with PCR-confirmed SARS-CoV-2 infection or an uninfected control (not recorded which). Both conserved end residues are part of each CDR3. D genes are given only for firm matches. Clone size is not always given. Where it is, it says once, few, many or a class for expanded clones.

d_call	clone_size	v_call	j_call	cdr3_nt	cdr3_aa
-	once	TRBV7-6	TRBJ2-1	TGTGCCAGCAGCTTAGCCGGACTATCACACAATGAGCAGTTCTTC	CASSLAGLSHNEQFF
TRBD2	many	TRBV7-2	TRBJ2-2	TGTGCCAGCAGCCCGGGACTAGCGGGGGGAAAGACCGGGGAGCTGTTTTTT	CASSPGLAGGKTGELFF
-	many	TRBV20-1	TRBJ1-2	TGCAGTGCTATGAGGTGGCAGGGGACCGGCTACACCTTC	CSAMRWQGTGYTF
TRBD1	many	TRBV6-1	TRBJ2-6	TGTGCCAGCACTAAGGGGGCGGACGGGGCCAACGTCCTGACTTTC	CASTKGADGANVLTF
TRBD1	few	TRBV18	TRBJ1-1	TGTGCCAGCTCACCATCCGTTGGGACAGGGTGGGGAGCTTTCTTT	CASSPSVGTGWGAFF
-	many	TRBV9	TRBJ2-3	TGTGCCAGCAGCGTTGGCAGCACAGATACGCAGTATTTT	CASSVGSTDTQYF
-	few	TRBV15	TRBJ2-7	TGTGCCACCAGCAGAGATTACGGGCCTGCCTCGGCCGAGCAGTACTTC	CATSRDYGPASAEQYF
-	-	TRBV5-4	TRBJ2-7	TGTGCCAGCAGCCCCGGGGGGCGGATGACCTACGAGCAGTACTTC	CASSPGGRMTYEQYF
TRBD1	few	TRBV5-5	TRBJ2-6	TGTGCCAGCAGCTTGGATATATGGGGACAGGGATCTGGGGCCAACGTCCTGACTTTC	CASSLDIWGQGSGANVLTF
-	-	TRBV12-3/TRBV12-4	TRBJ2-2	TGTGCCAGCACCAGAGCCGGGACGGTAGACACCGGGGAGCTGTTTTTT	CASTRAGTVDTGELFF
-	many	TRBV2	TRBJ2-1	TGTGCCAGCAGGCCCGACTTGAGCTCCTACAATGAGCAGTTCTTC	CASRPDLSSYNEQFF
TRBD2	-	TRBV6-2/TRBV6-3	TRBJ2-2	TGTGCCAGCAGTTTAAGACTAGCGGGTTACACCGGGGAGCTGTTTTTT	CASSLRLAGYTGELFF
-	-	TRBV7-2	TRBJ2-3	TGTGCCAGCAGCTCGCTGGACGCGGCAGATACGCAGTATTTT	CASSSLDAADTQYF
-	many	TRBV25-1	TRBJ1-2	TGTGCCAGCAGTGAATGGAAGGGGCCAGAGCGAGGCTACACCTTC	CASSEWKGPERGYTF
TRBD2	few	TRBV19	TRBJ2-1	TGTGCCAGTAGGGCGGGGGGGCAAAACAATGAGCAGTTCTTC	CASRAGGQNNEQFF
-	-	TRBV6-5	TRBJ1-4	TGTGCCAGCAGCCCCTGGACAGACGAGAATGAAAAACTGTTTTTT	CASSPWTDENEKLFF
TRBD1	few	TRBV7-2	TRBJ1-1	TGTGCCAGCAGCTTACAGGGGGCAAGGACTGAAGCTTTCTTT	CASSLQGARTEAFF
TRBD1	-	TRBV7-9	TRBJ2-3	TGTGCCAGCAGCCACGCCAGGGGGCGAGAAGATACGCAGTATTTT	CASSHARGREDTQYF
-	-	TRBV12-3/TRBV12-4	TRBJ1-5	TGTGCCAGCAGTCCCAAGGGGCCTTATAGCAATCAGCCCCAGCATTTT	CASSPKGPYSNQPQHF
TRBD2	few	TRBV4-2	TRBJ2-2	TGTGCCAGCAGCCAAGAAGCGGGGAACGGGGAGCTGTTTTTT	CASSQEAGNGELFF
TRBD2	-	TRBV28	TRBJ2-7	TGTGCCAGCAGTCCCAGACTAGCGGGATTCTACGAGCAGTACTTC	CASSPRLAGFYEQYF
TRBD1	many	TRBV29-1	TRBJ1-5	TGCAGCGCCGGGACAGGCAATCAGCCCCAGCATTTT	CSAGTGNQPQHF
-	-	TRBV19	TRBJ2-3	TGTGCCAGTAGTATTAGGGGCGGGGATACGCAGTATTTT	CASSIRGGDTQYF
-	few	TRBV2	TRBJ2-3	TGTGCCAGCAGTGTCGGACTGACGACAGATACGCAGTATTTT	CASSVGLTTDTQYF
-	-	TRBV3-1	TRBJ2-1	TGTGCCAGCAGCCAAGCGACACGTTACAATGAGCAGTTCTTC	CASSQATRYNEQFF
-	-	TRBV11-2	TRBJ1-2	TGTGCCAGCAGCTTAGTCGGGAGCTATGGCTACACCTTC	CASSLVGSYGYTF
-	many	TRBV3-1	TRBJ2-7	TGTGCCAGCAGGCGGACTGGTATTGGCGAGCAGTACTTC	CASRRTGIGEQYF
-	many	TRBV20-1	TRBJ2-1	TGCAGTGCTAGGTCAGAGAACAATGAGCAGTTCTTC	CSARSENNEQFF
TRBD2	many	TRBV6-6	TRBJ2-3	TGTGCCAGCAGATATGGGACTAGCGGGGCGGCAGATACGCAGTATTTT	CASRYGTSGAADTQYF
-	-	TRBV6-7	TRBJ2-5	TGTGCCAGCAGTTATGGGCTGCAAGAGACCCAGTACTTC	CASSYGLQETQYF
-	-	TRBV27	TRBJ2-7	TGTGCCAGCAGTATAACAGGGGACTTCTACGAGCAGTACTTC	CASSITGDFYEQYF
-	few	TRBV9	TRBJ2-2	TGTGCCAGCAGCGTAGCCGGCAGGCCCGGGGAGCTGTTTTTT	CASSVAGRPGELFF
-	-	TRBV5-4	TRBJ2-3	TGTGCCAGCAGCTTCCCGAGTAGCGGTGGGGCAGATACGCAGTATTTT	CASSFPSSGGADTQYF
TRBD2	many	TRBV5-6	TRBJ2-1	TGTGCCAGCAGCTTCAGGACTAGCGGCGATGAGCAGTTCTTC	CASSFRTSGDEQFF
-	few	TRBV18	TRBJ2-5	TGTGCCAGCTCACCACCAGGGCTGGAGACCCAGTACTTC	CASSPPGLETQYF
TRBD1	many	TRBV10-3	TRBJ2-2	TGTGCCACCAGGGACAGGGTACCCACCGGGGAGCTGTTTTTT	CATRDRVPTGELFF
-	-	TRBV20-1	TRBJ2-3	TGCAGTGCTAGAGATGGGGGCGCGGGCACAGATACGCAGTATTTT	CSARDGGAGTDTQYF
TRBD1	-	TRBV12-3/TRBV12-4	TRBJ2-1	TGTGCCAGCAGTACCCAAACAGGGGGCCAATTCTTC	CASSTQTGGQFF
-	many	TRBV12-3/TRBV12-4	TRBJ2-3	TGTGCCAGCAGCCCCTTTGAGGCCCCTAGCACAGATACGCAGTATTTT	CASSPFEAPSTDTQYF
-	-	TRBV11-2	TRBJ1-3	TGTGTCAGCAGCTTAGGGGGGGCCGCTGGAAACACCATATATTTT	CVSSLGGAAGNTIYF
-	few	TRBV11-2	TRBJ1-3	TGTGCCAGCACCCCGGTCCTCTCTGGAAACACCATATATTTT	CASTPVLSGNTIYF
-	many	TRBV7-9	TRBJ2-5	TGTGCCAGCAGCTTAGCGGGGGACGGAAGCCAAGAGACCCAGTACTTC	CASSLAGDGSQETQYF
-	many	TRBV12-3/TRBV12-4	TRBJ2-5	TGTGCCAGCAGTTCAGTTGGACCACAAGAGACCCAGTACTTC	CASSSVGPQETQYF
TRBD2	few	TRBV3-1	TRBJ2-4	TGTGCCAGCAGCCAAGAGGCGGGGGTCAAAAACATTCAGTACTTC	CASSQEAGVKNIQYF
-	-	TRBV18	TRBJ1-1	TGTGCCAGCTCACCACCCGCAGGGACTGAAGCTTTCTTT	CASSPPAGTEAFF
-	-	TRBV28	TRBJ1-4	TGTGCCAGCAGACCCGCGAATAATGAAAAACTGTTTTTT	CASRPANNEKLFF
-	many	TRBV25-1	TRBJ2-7	TGTGCCAGCAGTGCCCATCCTTCGGCGGATGAGCAGTACTTC	CASSAHPSADEQYF
TRBD2	many	TRBV30	TRBJ2-4	TGTGCCTGGACCCATCTAGCGGAGAAAGCCAAAAACATTCAGTACTTC	CAWTHLAEKAKNIQYF
TRBD1	-	TRBV6-6	TRBJ2-7	TGTGCCAGCAGTCCCCCCGGGACAGGGGAAAGCGAGCAGTACTTC	CASSPPGTGESEQYF
-	many	TRBV12-3/TRBV12-4	TRBJ2-3	TGTGCCAGCAGTCCCGGGACACACTTCGCTAGCACAGATACGCAGTATTTT	CASSPGTHFASTDTQYF
-	medium-sized	TRBV4-1	TRBJ2-7	TGCGCCAGCAGCCAAGTTCTCGACGGACCGGAGCAGTACTTC	CASSQVLDGPEQYF
-	many	TRBV7-2	TRBJ1-6	TGTGCCAGCAGCCCCCGACGGAGCTCCTATAATTCACCCCTCCACTTT	CASSPRRSSYNSPLHF
-	-	TRBV12-3/TRBV12-4	TRBJ1-3	TGTGCCAGCAGTTTAGGCCTGCCAAGCTCTGGAAACACCATATATTTT	CASSLGLPSSGNTIYF
TRBD2	-	TRBV9	TRBJ2-1	TGTGCCAGCAGCAAAGAGGGGACTAGCGCCTACAATGAGCAGTTCTTC	CASSKEGTSAYNEQFF
TRBD1	-	TRBV13	TRBJ1-1	TGTGCCAGCAGCTTACAGGGGGCGATCCTAAACACTGAAGCTTTCTTT	CASSLQGAILNTEAFF
-	-	TRBV4-1	TRBJ2-7	TGCGCCAGCAGCCAAGATCTGGAGCTCCTGGAGCAGTACTTC	CASSQDLELLEQYF
TRBD2	-	TRBV11-3	TRBJ2-1	TGTGCCAGCAGCTTTAGCGGGAACCCCGCCAATGAGCAGTTCTTC	CASSFSGNPANEQFF
TRBD2	-	TRBV7-2	TRBJ2-3	TGTGCCAGCAGCTTTGGGGGGGACACAGATACGCAGTATTTT	CASSFGGDTDTQYF
-	many	TRBV7-7	TRBJ2-2	TGTGCTAGCAGCTTAGGGGCGGCTACGAACACCGGGGAGCTGTTTTTT	CASSLGAATNTGELFF